The 30 T cell receptor beta chains presented below share a single source sample, sequenced in a study of T-cell reconstitution after alpha-beta-depleted transplantation in children. TCRbeta library preparation incorporated unique molecular identifiers. TCRdb reprocessed the PCR reads via MiXCR and lists one record per CDR3 protein. The sample comprises approximately 490,000 distinct CDR3 sequences, around 13% of which are singletons, and about 5.4% rests with the top ten. The source material was PBMCs from the stem cell graft donor, sampled from the stem cell graft. Every receptor here comes from a human donor who donated a stem cell graft to a child with combined immunodeficiency.

This clonotype was counted ten times or more. The chain couples TRBV12-3 or TRBV12-4 to TRBJ2-3, with 9 bases lining up with TRBD2. Losses at the gene ends were 5 bases for V and 7 bases for J; bases not matched to a gene: 10. The CDR3 consists of 15 residues. This CDR3 reads CASSPSGTTVNTQYF. The CDR3, as DNA: TGTGCCAGCAGTCCTAGCGGGACTACGGTAAATACGCAGTATTTT.

This clonotype was observed a handful of times. This chain links TRBV5-1 with TRBJ1-2; no definite D call. V was clipped by 0 bases and J by 1 base, with 7 bases between them. The CDR3 consists of 14 residues. Germline V gene sequence: CDR1 SGHRS, CDR2 YFSETQ. CDR3 protein: CASSLEVFNYGYTF. The CDR3 region has the DNA TGCGCCAGCAGCTTGGAGGTCTTTAACTATGGCTACACCTTC.

This clonotype was counted between two and nine times. The chain couples TRBV18 to TRBJ2-2; D gene ambiguous. The CDR3 extends over 14 amino acids. V was shortened by 0 bases and J by 7 bases, with 9 bases between the two germline ends. Looked up from germline, CDR1 is KGHSH and CDR2 is LQKENI. CDR3 residues: CASSPPSIHGELFF. In DNA, the CDR3 is TGTGCCAGCTCACCACCTAGCATTCACGGGGAGCTGTTTTTT.

The chain uses TRBV20-1 and TRBJ2-4; TRBD2 matches 12 bases. Germline CDR1 is DFQATT and CDR2 is SNEGSKA (reference sequence). There are 15 residues in the CDR3. The junction had 11 bases not matched to a gene; V was cut back by 6 bases and J by 8 bases. The CDR3 here is CSAQTSGGQVDIQYF. DNA of the CDR3: TGCAGTGCGCAGACTAGCGGGGGACAGGTCGACATTCAGTACTTC.

The chain recombines TRBV5-1 with TRBJ1-6; 8 bases map to TRBD1. The trim removed 4 bases at V and 2 bases at J, leaving 8 bases unmatched. This CDR3 contains 17 residues. CDR1 is SGHRS, CDR2 YFSETQ, per germline. The CDR3 DNA reads TGCGCCAGCAGCGCCTGGACAGGGAGAACCTATAATTCACCCCTCCACTTT. Its protein is CASSAWTGRTYNSPLHF.

The chain recombines TRBV14 with TRBJ2-7; 8 bases agree with TRBD1. The ends lost 0 bases at V and 1 base at J; junction bases unmatched: 8. In germline, CDR1 is SGHDN, CDR2 FVKESK. The CDR3 has 17 amino acids. This chain's CDR3 is CASSQDRHRGESYEQYF. The CDR3 DNA reads as TGTGCCAGCAGCCAAGATCGTCACAGGGGGGAGTCCTACGAGCAGTACTTC. Together with reference TRBV14 and TRBJ2-7, the CDR3 gives the full variable domain: EAGVTQFPSHSVIEKGQTVTLRCDPISGHDNLYWYRRVMGKEIKFLLHFVKESKQDESGMPNNRFLAERTGGTYSTLKVQPAELEDSGVYFCASSQDRHRGESYEQYFGPGTRLTVT.

This clonotype was counted between two and nine times. V usage is TRBV20-1 and J usage is TRBJ2-5; TRBD1 or TRBD2 may be the D gene (5 bases each). The CDR3 runs to 13 residues. Germline V CDR1 and CDR2: DFQATT, SNEGSKA (reference sequence). V lost 4 bases and J lost 5, with 14 bases in between. DNA of the CDR3: TGCAGTGCTATGGGGGACCCTATGGAGACCCAGTACTTC. This encodes CSAMGDPMETQYF.

This clonotype was seen at least ten times. J is TRBJ2-5 and V is TRBV20-1; 8 bases map to TRBD1. Unmatched junction bases numbered 10, after V lost 6 bases and J lost 4 bases. The CDR3 contains 14 residues. Per the germline V gene, CDR1 is DFQATT and CDR2 is SNEGSKA (reference sequence). CDR3 sequence reads: CSARTGNWRETQYF. The CDR3 nucleotides read TGCAGTGCAAGGACAGGGAATTGGCGAGAGACCCAGTACTTC.

The V call is TRBV14, the J call TRBJ2-7; D is unresolved. Germline V gives CDR1 SGHDN, CDR2 FVKESK. Trimming left V 4 bases short and J 2 bases short, with 9 bases between. The CDR3 has 13 residues. CDR3 sequence: CASSRESPYEQYF. The CDR3 region has the DNA TGTGCCAGCAGCCGCGAAAGTCCCTACGAGCAGTACTTC.

This clonotype was detected ten times or more. V and J are TRBV20-1 and TRBJ2-5, with D unclear. V was cut by 3 bases and J by 5 bases, with 10 bases left in between. Germline assignment: CDR1 DFQATT and CDR2 SNEGSKA (reference sequence). The CDR3 spans 12 residues. In nucleotides, the CDR3 is TGCAGTGCTAGGGGGTGGGCGGAGACCCAGTACTTC. This gives the protein CSARGWAETQYF.

This clonotype was recorded at least ten times. J is TRBJ2-1 and V is TRBV12-3 or TRBV12-4; possible D gene TRBD2, 6 bases. V was clipped by 3 bases and J by 8 bases, with 11 bases between them. The CDR3 is made up of 13 amino acids. This CDR3 reads CASSFVRGDEQFF. The CDR3 coding sequence is TGTGCCAGCAGTTTTGTCCGCGGGGATGAGCAGTTCTTC.

The chain carries TRBV6-5 and TRBJ2-7; D is unresolved. Germline lookup yields CDR1 MNHEY and CDR2 SVGAGI. This CDR3 is 13 amino acids long. The V and J ends lost 2 bases and 4 bases respectively, with 9 bases between them. The CDR3 DNA sequence: TGTGCCAGCAGTTACGTAGGGTATTACGAGCAGTACTTC. It is translated as CASSYVGYYEQYF.

This chain links TRBV29-1 with TRBJ2-1; D is possibly TRBD2 (5 bases). The CDR3 totals 14 residues. CDR1 SQVTM and CDR2 ANQGSEA come from the germline V gene. Trimming shortened V by 7 bases and J by 0 bases, and 13 bases separated the two germline ends. CDR3 sequence (DNA): TGCAGCGGTGGACTGTCGAACTCCTACAATGAGCAGTTCTTC. It translates to CSGGLSNSYNEQFF.

This clonotype was seen many times. The CDR3 sequence: CAISESEASLPYEQYF. The CDR3 DNA reads as TGTGCCATCAGTGAGTCTGAGGCATCCCTCCCCTACGAGCAGTACTTC. The chain is built from TRBV10-3 and TRBJ2-7; D is uncertain. The V gene's germline CDR1 is ENHRY and CDR2 SYGVKD. Trimming removed 0 bases at V and 2 bases at J, with 14 bases between. The CDR3 is 16 residues long.

The chain combines TRBV20-1 with TRBJ1-2; possible D gene TRBD1, 6 bases. Germline loops: CDR1 DFQATT, CDR2 SNEGSKA (reference sequence). Trimming took off 7 bases at V and 7 bases at J, with 16 bases between the two ends. CDR3 size: 12 residues. CDR3: CSDGPGEGGYTF. The CDR3 region has the DNA TGCAGTGATGGGCCAGGGGAGGGTGGCTACACCTTC.

This clonotype was counted a few times. In DNA, the CDR3 is TGCGCCAGCAGCCTTTGGGGCGGCAATTCACCCCTCCACTTT. Its translation: CASSLWGGNSPLHF. The V and J genes are TRBV5-1 and TRBJ1-6; TRBD1 is a possible D gene (5 bases). This CDR3 is built from 14 residues. Germline V gene sequence: CDR1 SGHRS, CDR2 YFSETQ. Trimming cost V 4 bases and J 7 bases, with 12 bases left between them.

J is TRBJ2-3 and V is TRBV6-2 or TRBV6-3; 10 bases are shared with TRBD1. The CDR3 is 15 amino acids. Germline values: CDR1 MNHEY, CDR2 SVGEGT. Losses at the gene ends were 6 bases for V and 3 bases for J; bases not matched to a gene: 6. The CDR3 DNA reads as TGTGCCAGCAGACCACCGGGACAGGGGACAGATACGCAGTATTTT. This sequence encodes CASRPPGQGTDTQYF.

The chain links TRBV14 to TRBJ2-7, with D perhaps being TRBD1 or TRBD2 (5 bases each). V lost 1 base, J lost 3 bases, and 25 bases lay in between. Germline V lookup: CDR1 SGHDN, CDR2 FVKESK. The CDR3 is 19 residues long. CDR3 DNA sequence: TGTGCCAGCAGCCAAGGAGGGTACAAGGACCGCATAGGGGACTACGAGCAGTACTTC. Protein sequence: CASSQGGYKDRIGDYEQYF. Looking up the rest from reference TRBV14 and TRBJ2-7 gives the full variable domain: EAGVTQFPSHSVIEKGQTVTLRCDPISGHDNLYWYRRVMGKEIKFLLHFVKESKQDESGMPNNRFLAERTGGTYSTLKVQPAELEDSGVYFCASSQGGYKDRIGDYEQYFGPGTRLTVT.

The V and J genes are TRBV19 and TRBJ2-7, with 11 bases fitting TRBD1. This CDR3 contains 14 residues. In germline, CDR1 is LNHDA, CDR2 SQIVND (reference sequence). V lost 3 bases to trimming and J lost 11 bases; unmatched junction nucleotides: 9. The CDR3 reads CASSILRGTGGEYF. For the CDR3, the DNA is TGTGCCAGTAGTATTCTTCGCGGGACAGGGGGGGAGTACTTC.

This chain connects TRBV7-8 to TRBJ1-1; D gene uncertain. Germline CDR1 reads SGHVS; CDR2 reads FQNEAQ. Trimming removed 10 bases from V and 1 base from J, with 7 bases in between. The CDR3 covers 11 residues. Here the CDR3 DNA reads TGTGCCACGGCAAAGAACACTGAAGCTTTCTTT. Residues: CATAKNTEAFF.

This clonotype was detected only a few times. The chain uses TRBV12-3 or TRBV12-4 and TRBJ2-7, with 8 bases lining up with TRBD2. J lost 5 bases, V lost 8 bases, and 11 bases had no gene match. The CDR3 extends over 14 amino acids. The CDR3 sequence is CASSLAGTSNEQYF. CDR3 nucleotide sequence: TGTGCCAGCTCCCTCGCCGGGACTAGTAACGAGCAGTACTTC.

A few counts support this clonotype. The chain has TRBV12-3 or TRBV12-4 and TRBJ2-7, with TRBD1 identical over 7 bases. Losses at the gene ends were 7 bases for V and 3 bases for J; bases not matched to a gene: 3. The CDR3 is 12 residues long. The CDR3 here is CASMTGNYEQYF. The CDR3 DNA follows: TGTGCCAGCATGACAGGGAACTACGAGCAGTACTTC.

The V gene is TRBV5-1, the J gene TRBJ2-3; 7 bases line up with TRBD1. There are 16 residues in the CDR3. In germline, CDR1 is SGHRS, CDR2 YFSETQ. V lost 4 bases and J lost 2; bases outside the gene matches: 10. The CDR3 DNA reads as TGCGCCAGCAGCCAGGGAAGGGGGCTGGACACAGATACGCAGTATTTT. Translated: CASSQGRGLDTDTQYF. The entire variable domain, with the rest obtained from reference TRBV5-1 and TRBJ2-3, is as follows: KAGVTQTPRYLIKTRGQQVTLSCSPISGHRSVSWYQQTPGQGLQFLFEYFSETQRNKGNFPGRFSGRQFSNSRSEMNVSTLELGDSALYLCASSQGRGLDTDTQYFGPGTRLTVL.

The chain uses TRBV12-3 or TRBV12-4 and TRBJ1-6, with a tentative D call TRBD1 (6 bases). The CDR3 has 15 residues. V lost 1 base and J 9 bases, leaving 13 bases between the germline ends. DNA of the CDR3: TGTGCCAGCAGTTTAGTTGGGGGCGCGGGTTCACCCCTCCACTTT. Translation gives CASSLVGGAGSPLHF.

The chain joins TRBV9 to TRBJ2-7; a weak D match, TRBD1 (6 bases). The CDR3 has 14 amino acids. Germline CDR1 is SGDLS and CDR2 is YYNGEE. Trimming shortened V by 0 bases and J by 2 bases, and 9 bases separated the two germline ends. CDR3: CASSVDTGTYEQYF. The DNA of the CDR3 is TGTGCCAGCAGCGTAGATACAGGGACCTACGAGCAGTACTTC.

This clonotype was seen more than once but under ten times. The gene calls are TRBV2 and TRBJ2-5; 9 bases align to TRBD1. J gave up 4 bases and V 9 bases, and 21 bases lay outside the gene matches. CDR3 length: 18 residues. From germline, CDR1 is SNHLY and CDR2 FYNNEI. CDR3 in DNA: TGTGCCAGTACCTACCCGGGGACAGGGTGGAGGAAAAGAGAGACCCAGTACTTC. Translating it yields CASTYPGTGWRKRETQYF.

This clonotype was seen a few times. CDR3 coding DNA: TGTGCCAGCCGCCTGGGACAGTTCTACGAGCAGTACTTC. Translation gives CASRLGQFYEQYF. The rearrangement uses TRBV6-1 and TRBJ2-7, with 7 positions matching TRBD1. This CDR3 region has 13 residues. Per germline, CDR1 MNHNS and CDR2 SASEGT. The trim removed 8 bases at V and 3 bases at J, leaving 7 bases unmatched.

Only a few counts were recorded for this clonotype. This rearrangement joins TRBV25-1 to TRBJ2-7; 7 bases are shared with TRBD2. V shed 8 bases, J shed 3 bases, and the junction held 4 bases outside the gene matches. The CDR3 contains 12 residues. Looked up from germline, CDR1 is MGHDK and CDR2 is SYGVNS. The CDR3 reads CASGEGDYEQYF. In DNA, the CDR3 is TGTGCCAGCGGGGAGGGAGACTACGAGCAGTACTTC.

The gene calls are TRBV12-3 or TRBV12-4 and TRBJ1-6; D gene uncertain. CDR3 size: 14 residues. V lost 3 bases to trimming and J lost 6 bases, with 9 bases between them. Here the CDR3 DNA reads TGTGCCAGCAGTTTGGGTTCGGCTAATTCACCCCTCCACTTT. This gives the protein CASSLGSANSPLHF.

This clonotype was seen a few times. This chain links TRBV9 with TRBJ1-1, with D hard to call. Per the germline V gene, CDR1 is SGDLS and CDR2 is YYNGEE. The V end was cut by 0 bases, the J end by 3 bases, with 6 bases between. CDR3 size: 13 residues. CDR3 DNA sequence: TGTGCCAGCAGCGTAGGGCCATACACTGAAGCTTTCTTT. Translated, it gives CASSVGPYTEAFF.